Listed below are T cell receptor beta chains from one sample, sequenced in a study of blood T cell repertoires in COVID-19. Measured with immunoSEQ multiplex PCR; TCRdb has only the in-frame clones, and not every one. The sample lists approximately 440,000 clones, approximately 90% seen once, with over 9.5% in the top ten. The specimen was peripheral blood. These TCRs come from a woman aged 45-65 years with COVID-19, enrolled during active disease. The CDR3 runs from the conserved cysteine through the conserved F or W. The order of the fields is V gene, CDR3 protein.

TRBV7-3	CASSPNAASKTFF
TRBV12-3/TRBV12-4	CASSPGGSEAFF
TRBV18	CASSSGETQRYTF
TRBV10-1	CASSDGGGQPQHF
TRBV11-2	CASSLALSVAYEQYF
TRBV7-2	CASSLDWNAGELFF
TRBV6-1	CASSELGQPDTQYF
TRBV18	CASSPPWGGDSTEAFF
TRBV6-5	CASSRPQGAFTEAFF
TRBV24-1	CATSAQGGQPQHF
TRBV10-2	CASRGTGGTYEQYF
TRBV6-6	CASSYDRVGIYEQYF
TRBV7-3	CASSAQQGAGGYTF
TRBV5-8	CASSYTGTGYIGNTEAFF
TRBV18	CASSAGQGDNSPLHF
TRBV18	CASSREVGEQYF
TRBV12-2	CASRITGNGANVLTF
TRBV2	CASSSDSYNSPLHF
TRBV12-5	CASGLGGGDTEAFF
TRBV4-1	CASSQGTGVNTEAFF
TRBV2	CASTPDRVDGYGYTF
TRBV29-1	CSALPGQGRYEQYF
TRBV28	CASSSWTSGGGNEQFF
TRBV7-3	CASSLMGHRGSSTDTQYF
TRBV5-1	CASSTPGIPPNEQFF
TRBV11-3	CASSLGGLAMTGELFF
TRBV5-1	CASSLTRSKNTEAFF
TRBV7-2	CASSLSSDSYNEQFF
TRBV5-1	CARSLGAGGSYNEQFF
TRBV9	CASSVWEGHTDTQYF
TRBV28	CASRPQEDYQPQHF
TRBV5-1	CASSLTLGGEQFF
TRBV4-1	CASSQDPSGGASEQFF
TRBV28	CASSAPRVLYQPQHF
TRBV5-1	CASSFETGGDTAPEAFF
TRBV6-6	CASSFPARRRYYGYTF